What follows are 15 T cell receptor beta chains derived from one specimen sequenced in a study of shared clonotypes between healthy human individuals. Profiling relied on immunoSEQ multiplex PCR, and the TCRdb table lists in-frame clones only, not all of them. The sample includes almost 750,000 clones, around 77% of them seen just once. Sequenced material: memory CD4+ T cells sorted from blood. Regarding subset: CD45RA-negative fraction. The receptors were gathered from a woman between 25 and 40 years old in good health.

This clone was seen a few times. The chain couples TRBV9 to TRBJ1-2; D is uncertain. Trimming took off 3 bases at V and 8 bases at J, with 17 bases between the two ends. Germline V gene lookup returns CDR1 SGDLS and CDR2 YYNGEE. CDR3 size: 14 residues. CDR3 sequence (DNA): TGTGCCAGCAGCGCAGGAACTCCCCTGCAAGGCTACACCTTC. This gives the protein CASSAGTPLQGYTF.

With regard to this clone: The junction differs from germline at one of its ends, possibly a read error. The chain combines TRBV10-2 with TRBJ2-7, with 9 bases that match TRBD1. The CDR3 consists of 15 residues. CDR1 and CDR2 (germline): WSHSY, SAAADI. The CDR3 here is CAISPIDRGDYEQYF. CDR3 DNA: TGCGCCATCAGTCCGATTGACAGGGGGGACTACGAGCAGTACTTC.

This clone appeared once. The chain couples TRBV28 to TRBJ1-1; D not certain. CDR1 is MDHEN and CDR2 is SYDVKM in the germline V gene. With 5 bases removed from V and 5 bases from J, the gap between germline ends came to 9 bases. The CDR3 is 12 residues long. For the CDR3, the DNA is TGTGCCAGCAGTCATCTCGAGACTGAAGCTTTCTTT. Residues: CASSHLETEAFF.

This clone has ten or more counts. The rearrangement links TRBV7-8 to TRBJ2-1, with 12 bases matching TRBD2. The CDR3 extends over 18 amino acids. Germline V CDR1 and CDR2: SGHVS, FQNEAQ. The ends lost 5 bases at V and 0 bases at J; junction bases unmatched: 8. CDR3 coding DNA: TGTGCCAGCAGCCTCAGGACTAGCGGGGCCAGCTCCTACAATGAGCAGTTCTTC. Amino acids: CASSLRTSGASSYNEQFF.

The V and J genes are TRBV11-2 and TRBJ2-3; D ambiguous. In germline, CDR1 is SGHAT, CDR2 FQNNGV. The CDR3 extends over 13 amino acids. Trimming removed 6 bases from V and 5 bases from J, with 12 bases in between. The CDR3 sequence: CASSQKSGDTQYF. CDR3 nucleotide sequence: TGTGCCAGCAGTCAAAAGTCCGGAGATACGCAGTATTTT.

This chain connects TRBV19 to TRBJ1-5, with D uncertain. The length of the CDR3 is 15 residues. Germline V gene data show CDR1 as LNHDA and CDR2 as SQIVND (reference sequence). Trimming took off 6 bases at V and 3 bases at J, with 15 bases between the two ends. In nucleotides, the CDR3 is TGTGCCAGTAGAACTAATGACTTTTTCAATCAGCCCCAGCATTTT. Residues: CASRTNDFFNQPQHF.

The genes are TRBV6-1 and TRBJ2-1; D unclear. This CDR3 contains 12 residues. Trimming took off 8 bases at V and 0 bases at J, with 5 bases between the two ends. Germline loops: CDR1 MNHNS, CDR2 SASEGT. DNA for the CDR3: TGTGCCAGCGCATCCTCCTACAATGAGCAGTTCTTC. Its translation: CASASSYNEQFF.

This chain links TRBV28 with TRBJ2-6; the D is unclear. Germline CDR1 MDHEN, CDR2 SYDVKM. CDR3 length: 13 amino acids. The CDR3 protein is CGRTSSGANVLTF. The CDR3 nucleotides are TGTGGTAGAACGTCCTCTGGGGCCAACGTCCTGACTTTC.

V usage is TRBV29-1 and J usage is TRBJ1-2; D possibly corresponds to TRBD1 (5 bases). The germline V gene has CDR1 SQVTM and CDR2 ANQGSEA. The CDR3 runs to 11 residues. Trimming stripped 6 bases from V and 8 bases from J, with 13 bases between. The CDR3 region has the DNA TGCAGCGTCTCCGGGACCTACGGCTACACCTTC. This gives the protein CSVSGTYGYTF.

This clone was observed a single time. The sample holds other DNA sequences that translate to the same CDR3. The V call is TRBV9, the J call TRBJ2-3; 7 nucleotides align to TRBD2. V shed 3 bases, J shed 0 bases, and the junction held 4 bases outside the gene matches. The CDR3 has 15 residues. Per germline, CDR1 SGDLS and CDR2 YYNGEE. The CDR3 region has the DNA TGTGCCAGCAGCGCTAGCGGAACTAGCACAGATACGCAGTATTTT. It encodes CASSASGTSTDTQYF.

This clone was seen only a few times. Other DNA sequences in this specimen translate into the identical CDR3. The chain links TRBV18 to TRBJ2-6; D unclear. The V end was cut by 0 bases, the J end by 1 base, with 4 bases between. CDR3 length: 15 amino acids. Germline V lookup: CDR1 KGHSH, CDR2 LQKENI. The CDR3: CASSPPNSGANVLTF. DNA of the CDR3: TGTGCCAGCTCACCACCGAATTCTGGGGCCAACGTCCTGACTTTC.

This clone occurred a few times. Other DNA sequences of this sample code for an identical CDR3. The CDR3: CASSYSGQFTDTQYF. For the CDR3, the DNA is TGTGCCAGCAGTTACTCGGGACAGTTCACAGATACGCAGTATTTT. The rearrangement uses TRBV6-5 and TRBJ2-3; the match to TRBD1 covers 7 bases. V was clipped by 0 bases and J by 2 bases; unmatched bases: 2. CDR3 length equals 15 residues. Looked up from germline, CDR1 is MNHEY and CDR2 is SVGAGI.

The chain combines TRBV18 with TRBJ2-1, with 9 bases fitting TRBD1. Germline V gives CDR1 KGHSH, CDR2 LQKENI. The CDR3 sequence is 14 residues long. Unmatched junction bases numbered 3, after V lost 5 bases and J lost 4 bases. The CDR3 DNA is TGTGCCAGCTCATCGGGACAGGGATACAATGAGCAGTTCTTC. The encoded protein is CASSSGQGYNEQFF.

This rearrangement joins TRBV19 to TRBJ2-4, with D hard to call. Germline V CDR1 and CDR2: LNHDA, SQIVND (reference sequence). CDR3 length equals 13 residues. The V gene lost 4 bases and the J gene lost 7 bases, with 11 bases spanning the gap. The CDR3 loop reads CASSNLVGNIQYF. CDR3 bases: TGTGCCAGTAGTAATCTAGTCGGGAACATTCAGTACTTC.

This chain uses TRBV6-5 with TRBJ2-7; TRBD2 aligns across 12 bases. Germline CDR1 MNHEY, CDR2 SVGAGI. This CDR3 has 15 residues. J lost 4 bases, V lost 5 bases, and 6 bases had no gene match. The CDR3 nucleotides read TGTGCCAGCAGTACAATGCTAGCGGGAGGGTACGAGCAGTACTTC. This sequence encodes CASSTMLAGGYEQYF.